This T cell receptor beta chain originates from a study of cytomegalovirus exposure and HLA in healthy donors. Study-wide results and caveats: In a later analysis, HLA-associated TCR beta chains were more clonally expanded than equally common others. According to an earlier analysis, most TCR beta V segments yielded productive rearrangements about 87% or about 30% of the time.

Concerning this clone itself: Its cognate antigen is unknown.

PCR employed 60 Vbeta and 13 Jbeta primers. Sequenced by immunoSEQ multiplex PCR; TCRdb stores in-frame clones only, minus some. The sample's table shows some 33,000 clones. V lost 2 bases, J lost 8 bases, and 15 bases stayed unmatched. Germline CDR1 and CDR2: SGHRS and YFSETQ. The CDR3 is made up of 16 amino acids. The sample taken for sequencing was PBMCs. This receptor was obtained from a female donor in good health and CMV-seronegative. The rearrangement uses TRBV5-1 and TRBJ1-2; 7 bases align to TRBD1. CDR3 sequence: CASSLWTGKNLWGYTF. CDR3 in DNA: TGCGCCAGCAGCTTATGGACAGGCAAAAACCTATGGGGCTACACCTTC. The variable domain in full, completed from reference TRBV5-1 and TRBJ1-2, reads KAGVTQTPRYLIKTRGQQVTLSCSPISGHRSVSWYQQTPGQGLQFLFEYFSETQRNKGNFPGRFSGRQFSNSRSEMNVSTLELGDSALYLCASSLWTGKNLWGYTFGSGTRLTVV.